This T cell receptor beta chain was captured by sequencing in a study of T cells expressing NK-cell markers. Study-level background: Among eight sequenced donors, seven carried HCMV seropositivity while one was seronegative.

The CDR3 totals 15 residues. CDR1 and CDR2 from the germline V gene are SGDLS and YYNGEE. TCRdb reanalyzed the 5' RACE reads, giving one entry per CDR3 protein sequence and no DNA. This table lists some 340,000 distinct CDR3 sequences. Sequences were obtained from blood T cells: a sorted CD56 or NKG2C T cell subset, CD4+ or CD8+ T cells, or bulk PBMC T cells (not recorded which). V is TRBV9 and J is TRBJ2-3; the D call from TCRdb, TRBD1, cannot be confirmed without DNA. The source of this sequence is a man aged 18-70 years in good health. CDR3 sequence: CASSAVGGSTDTQYF.